The TCR beta chain described here comes from a study of regulatory T cells in long-lasting Graves disease. As to time point: newly diagnosed GD, antithyroid drugs for less than 3 months. Construction of the TCR library relied on RNA isolated from PBMCs. The length of the CDR3 is 18 residues. V shed 0 bases and J 3 bases; nucleotides not matched to a gene: 10. Germline CDR1 is SGHDN and CDR2 is FVKESK. This clonotype was picked up a small number of times. Construction of the TCR beta libraries employed iRepertoire HTBI primers in conjunction with Arm-PCR of CDR3 regions. In TCRdb, the multiplex PCR reads were re-called with MiXCR into one record per CDR3 protein. The top ten clones hold approximately 20% of a sample with approximately 350,000 distinct CDR3 sequences, approximately 12% of them seen once. These data are also associated with another study on T cells in Graves' hyperthyroidism and ophthalmopathy.

The source was peripheral blood mononuclear cells (PBMCs), collected at new diagnosis, from a patient treated with antithyroid drugs. The TCR originated in a woman aged 18-35 years with Graves disease. V gene TRBV14 combines with J gene TRBJ2-2, with TRBD2 identical over 7 bases. The CDR3 bases are TGTGCCAGCAGCCAAGATATCCGGCGGGAGAGGTACACCGGGGAGCTGTTTTTT. It encodes CASSQDIRRERYTGELFF.